This record covers a single TCR beta chain. As yet, its antigen is unknown. The sample originates from a study of T cell responses to AZD1222 COVID-19 vaccine. About the research overall: Second doses at about 4 or about 12 weeks were pooled.

Clones were sequenced by immunoSEQ multiplex PCR, and TCRdb holds only the in-frame ones, with some missing. Here the sample spans about 97,000 clones, about nine tenths being singletons. Germline CDR1 is KGHDR and CDR2 is SFDVKD. The CDR3 sequence is 15 residues long. Deletions cut 0 bases from V and 3 bases from J, with 10 bases between. The study, taken as a whole, reports: The study found Spike-specific TCR breadth and depth rose after two AZD1222 doses. At study baseline, merely six AZD1222 recipients were seropositive. The donor cohort was predominantly white British with a female majority, and clonal diversity may have been underestimated.

The receptor was derived from an adult in good health. The sequenced sample was peripheral blood, obtained on day 0 of AZD1222 vaccination. The chain has TRBV24-1 and TRBJ2-5; a weak D match, TRBD2 (6 bases). The CDR3 is CATSDLDGGEETQYF. The DNA for the CDR3 is TGTGCCACCAGTGATTTGGACGGGGGAGAAGAGACCCAGTACTTC.